This is a list of T cell receptor beta chains from one sample in a study of human T cells and chemical hapten exposure. TCRdb recomputed calls from the RACE reads with MiXCR, one row per CDR3 protein. This sample has about 90,000 distinct CDR3 sequences; 11% occur once, and the top ten carry approximately 1.1%. The sequencing here drew on whole blood, taken in connection with sensitization to the hapten diphenylcyclopropenone (DPC). The receptor source for this set is a woman younger than 45 with alopecia areata. Some clones in this sample may be carry-over from other donors' samples. Each CDR3 is given with its conserved first and last residue.

TRBV4-1 CASSPLERGGTDTQYF
TRBV29-1 CSVTLGLAGINEQFF
TRBV4-1 CASSLIDEKLFF
TRBV27 CASRGTGRHNEQFF
TRBV9 CASSVEGTGATEAFF
TRBV3-1 CASSREKTGHF
TRBV23-1 CASSPGNSNPYEQYF
TRBV11-2 CASSGGLAGFNEQFF
TRBV27 CASSPRDLNYGYTF
TRBV29-1 CSVERQSTDTQYF
TRBV18 CASSPTRQGPYEQYF
TRBV21-1 CASSKFSAYNEQFF
TRBV20-1 CSASPGGGSYEQYF
TRBV28 CASSFGSGLETQYF
TRBV3-1 CASSREGQYGYTF
TRBV6-1 CASSETGMNTEAFF
TRBV20-1 CSARARAEINEQYF
TRBV4-1 CASSQAPGGNYGYTF
TRBV28 CASSYYTEAFF
TRBV28 CASSPPRAGYGTEAFF
TRBV2 CASIIRPETRTEAFF
TRBV10-3 CAISEPSTDWGADTQYF
TRBV15 CATSTRTGPYNEQFF
TRBV6-2/TRBV6-3 CASSPSGRSYSYNSPLHF